One T cell receptor beta chain is described in this entry. Other DNA sequences in the sample encode the same CDR3. Using immunoSEQ multiplex PCR, the repertoire was profiled, and TCRdb retains in-frame clones only, with some absent. Among millions of clones listed, roughly 94% were seen once. These data originate in a study of shared clonotypes between healthy human individuals. V dropped 4 bases and J dropped 4; count of bases not matched to a gene: 4. This CDR3 contains 15 residues. Germline loops: CDR1 MNHEY, CDR2 SVGAGI. The TCR was taken from a man between 18 and 29 years old in good health. Sample: naive CD4+ T cells sorted from blood. The subset was: CD45RA+ positively selected. The chain employs TRBV6-5 and TRBJ2-1; TRBD2 matches at 10 bases. Here the CDR3 DNA reads TGTGCCAGCAGTTTGAGCGGGGGGGGGTACAATGAGCAGTTCTTC. Translation gives CASSLSGGGYNEQFF.